This TCR beta chain stems from a study of CD8 T cells in ankylosing spondylitis. This clonotype appeared many times. Its antigen is still unknown. Making the TCR beta libraries involved quantitative 5'-RACE with molecular barcodes. One entry per CDR3 protein results from TCRdb running MiXCR on the 5' RACE reads. The sample carries 500,000 or so distinct CDR3 sequences, 5.3% recorded once. Overall study results and limits: For ankylosing spondylitis blood, a TCR beta motif of eight or nine highly homologous variants appeared characteristic. Significant enrichment of disease-linked clones was reportedly seen in matched ankylosing spondylitis synovial fluid. Peripheral blood samples showed relatively rare disease-linked clones, and these clones were CD8+.

The V end was cut by 5 bases, the J end by 5 bases, with 17 bases between. This CDR3 is built from 15 residues. The source of this sequence is a male donor with ankylosing spondylitis. This chain links TRBV12-3 or TRBV12-4 with TRBJ2-3; D is undetermined. The sample consisted of blood, either unsorted or a sorted T cell fraction (not recorded which). CDR3 nucleotides: TGTGCCAGCAGTGTCCGGGTCCCGGTGATAGATACGCAGTATTTT. Amino acid sequence: CASSVRVPVIDTQYF.